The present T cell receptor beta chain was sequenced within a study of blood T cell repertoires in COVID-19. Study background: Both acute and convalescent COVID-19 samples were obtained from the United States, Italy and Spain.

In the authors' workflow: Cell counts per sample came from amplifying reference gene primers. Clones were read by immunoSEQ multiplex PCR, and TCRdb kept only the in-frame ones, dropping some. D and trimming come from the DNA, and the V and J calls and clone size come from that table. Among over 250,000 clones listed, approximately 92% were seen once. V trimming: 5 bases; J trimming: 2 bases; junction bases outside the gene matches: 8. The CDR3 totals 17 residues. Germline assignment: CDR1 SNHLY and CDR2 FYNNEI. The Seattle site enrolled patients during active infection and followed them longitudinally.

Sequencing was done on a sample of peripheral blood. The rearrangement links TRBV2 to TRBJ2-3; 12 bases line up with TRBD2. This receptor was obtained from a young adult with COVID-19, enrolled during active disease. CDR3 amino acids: CASSMITSGGFTDTQYF. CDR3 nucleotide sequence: TGTGCCAGCAGTATGATTACTAGCGGGGGGTTCACAGATACGCAGTATTTT.